This TCR beta chain was found in a study of blood T cell repertoires in COVID-19. The germline V gene has CDR1 LGHDT and CDR2 YNNKEL (reference sequence). This CDR3 is 15 amino acids long. The V segment lost 3 bases and the J segment 6 bases; nucleotides outside the gene matches: 6. Enrollees, roughly 18 to 95 years old, lived in approximately 24 US areas. Per the original methods: Nucleated cell number was recorded as an estimate derived from reference gene primer amplification. Clones were read by immunoSEQ multiplex PCR, and TCRdb kept only the in-frame ones, dropping some. That table gives V, J and clone size, and the DNA gave D and trimming. Among just over 350,000 clones listed, roughly 87% were seen once.

The chain uses TRBV3-1 (or the pseudogene TRBV3-2) and TRBJ2-2; 8 nucleotides agree with TRBD2. The sequence derives from a woman younger than 45 who had recovered from COVID-19. Material: PBMCs or T cells enriched from blood (not recorded which). The CDR3 region is CASSHRGGSPGELFF. CDR3 coding DNA: TGTGCCAGCAGCCATCGGGGGGGGAGCCCCGGGGAGCTGTTTTTT.